What follows are 2 T cell receptor beta chains derived from one specimen sequenced in a study of cytomegalovirus exposure and HLA in healthy donors. The PCR made use of 60 Vbeta and 13 Jbeta primers. Some clones are missing from TCRdb's copy, which holds only in-frame ones; the method was immunoSEQ multiplex PCR. The data show 100,000 to 120,000 clones, over 75% seen once. Source material: PBMCs. These receptors were taken from a woman aged 40-49 years in good health and CMV-seropositive.

This chain uses TRBV11-2 with TRBJ2-7; the D gene is possibly TRBD1 (5 bases). The CDR3 runs 16 residues. Trimming took off 5 bases at V and 3 bases at J, with 20 bases between the two ends. Germline CDR1 is SGHAT and CDR2 is FQNNGV. CDR3 loop: CASSLLKAGMVYEQYF. The CDR3 DNA follows: TGTGCCAGCAGCCTGTTGAAGGCAGGGATGGTCTACGAGCAGTACTTC. The whole variable domain, filled in from reference TRBV11-2 and TRBJ2-7, reads EAGVAQSPRYKIIEKRQSVAFWCNPISGHATLYWYQQILGQGPKLLIQFQNNGVVDDSQLPKDRFSAERLKGVDSTLKIQPAKLEDSAVYLCASSLLKAGMVYEQYFGPGTRLTVT.

This clone was detected a few times. This chain uses TRBV5-1 with TRBJ2-1; 9 bases map to TRBD2. The trim removed 2 bases at V and 6 bases at J, leaving 6 bases unmatched. The germline V gene has CDR1 SGHRS and CDR2 YFSETQ. The CDR3 runs to 15 residues. The CDR3 loop reads CASSFVGTSFNEQFF. The CDR3 DNA sequence: TGCGCCAGCAGCTTTGTCGGGACTAGCTTCAATGAGCAGTTCTTC.